Below, 32 T cell receptor beta chains from the same sample are listed, as sequenced in a study of CD8 T cells in ankylosing spondylitis. TCRdb used MiXCR to reprocess the 5' RACE reads, holding one entry per CDR3 protein. The repertoire has about 440,000 distinct CDR3 sequences, about 15% of them found once; the top ten carry over 0.9%. Overall study findings and caveats: A TCR beta motif of under ten highly homologous variants seemed to mark ankylosing spondylitis blood.

These receptors are not linked to any known antigen. The sequenced sample was blood, either unsorted or a sorted T cell fraction (not recorded which). These receptors were obtained from a male donor with ankylosing spondylitis.

This clonotype was observed a few times. The J gene is TRBJ1-2, the V gene TRBV30, with 8 positions matching TRBD1. The trim removed 5 bases at V and 7 bases at J, leaving 6 bases unmatched. The CDR3 runs to 12 residues. Germline V gene sequence: CDR1 GTSNPN, CDR2 SVGIG (reference sequence). CDR3 DNA: TGTGCCTGGGGACAGGGAGGGAGTGGCTACACCTTC. Protein product: CAWGQGGSGYTF. Supplemented by reference TRBV30 and TRBJ1-2, the full variable domain reads SQTIHQWPATLVQPVGSPLSLECTVEGTSNPNLYWYRQAAGRGLQLLFYSVGIGQISSEVPQNLSASRPQDRQFILSSKKLLLSDSGFYLCAWGQGGSGYTFGSGTRLTVV.

The chain combines TRBV11-2 with TRBJ2-3; TRBD2 aligns across 7 bases. Germline V CDR1 and CDR2: SGHAT, FQNNGV. The ends lost 8 bases at V and 1 base at J; junction bases unmatched: 9. CDR3 length: 15 residues. The CDR3 spells CASGRTGGGTDTQYF. DNA for the CDR3: TGTGCCAGCGGCCGAACGGGAGGAGGCACAGATACGCAGTATTTT.

The rearrangement joins TRBV12-3 or TRBV12-4 to TRBJ1-6; D gene ambiguous. Trimming removed 7 bases at V and 8 bases at J, with 9 bases between. The CDR3 loop spans 12 amino acids. CDR3 protein: CASKGYDSPLHF. CDR3 in DNA: TGTGCCAGCAAGGGTTACGATTCACCCCTCCACTTT.

The chain joins TRBV5-1 to TRBJ2-3; 12 positions match TRBD1. There are 19 residues in the CDR3. Germline-derived CDR1 and CDR2 are SGHRS and YFSETQ. Losses at the gene ends were 4 bases for V and 5 bases for J; bases not matched to a gene: 17. CDR3 residues: CASSLEPPGTGGLRDTQYF. In nucleotides, the CDR3 is TGCGCCAGCAGCCTGGAACCCCCCGGGACAGGGGGCCTACGAGATACGCAGTATTTT.

CDR3 residues: CASSETTRREDTQYF. DNA for the CDR3: TGTGCCAGCAGCGAGACCACCCGACGCGAGGATACGCAGTATTTT. V usage is TRBV9 and J usage is TRBJ2-3; D not resolved. The V and J ends lost 3 bases and 6 bases respectively, with 17 bases between them. Germline V gene sequence: CDR1 SGDLS, CDR2 YYNGEE. The CDR3 runs 15 residues.

J is TRBJ2-1 and V is TRBV5-8; the match to TRBD1 covers 9 bases. This CDR3 comprises 17 residues. Trimming removed 4 bases from V and 6 bases from J; junction bases left unmatched: 14. Germline lookup yields CDR1 SGHTS and CDR2 YDEGEE. As DNA, the CDR3 is TGTGCCAGCAGCGCCAACTTCCCGGGACAGGGAGGCAATGAGCAGTTCTTC. Residues: CASSANFPGQGGNEQFF.

This clonotype was recorded many times. The chain uses TRBV12-3 or TRBV12-4 and TRBJ2-7; D is undetermined. This CDR3 contains 12 residues. Trimming took off 3 bases at V and 1 base at J, with 4 bases between the two ends. The CDR3 here is CASSLRSYEQYF. The CDR3 DNA is TGTGCCAGCAGTTTGAGGTCCTACGAGCAGTACTTC.

This chain connects TRBV5-1 to TRBJ2-7; 8 bases are shared with TRBD1. There are 14 residues in the CDR3. The germline V gene has CDR1 SGHRS and CDR2 YFSETQ. V lost 4 bases to trimming and J lost 4 bases; unmatched junction nucleotides: 7. In nucleotides, the CDR3 is TGCGCCAGCAGCCGGGACAGGCGGCTGTACGAGCAGTACTTC. Its protein product is CASSRDRRLYEQYF.

The chain uses TRBV9 and TRBJ2-3, with D uncertain. Trimming stripped 7 bases from V and 0 bases from J, with 12 bases between. Germline CDR1 and CDR2: SGDLS and YYNGEE. The CDR3 sequence is 14 residues long. CDR3 amino acids: CASSRGVSTDTQYF. The DNA of the CDR3 is TGTGCCAGCTCGCGTGGGGTTAGCACAGATACGCAGTATTTT.

This clonotype occurred a few times. This rearrangement joins TRBV3-1 to TRBJ1-6, with D unresolved. The CDR3 totals 14 residues. V was trimmed by 1 base and J by 6 bases, leaving 7 bases between them. Germline-derived CDR1 and CDR2 are LGHDT and YNNKEL (reference sequence). For the CDR3, the DNA is TGTGCCAGCAGCCAAGGGGCCACTAATTCACCCCTCCACTTT. Amino acids: CASSQGATNSPLHF.

There are a few counts of this clonotype. J is TRBJ2-1 and V is TRBV20-1, with TRBD2 matching over 14 bases. V was clipped by 6 bases and J by 0 bases; unmatched bases: 7. CDR1 DFQATT and CDR2 SNEGSKA come from the germline V gene (reference sequence). This CDR3 region has 17 residues. In nucleotides, the CDR3 is TGCAGTGCCCGGACTAGCGGGAGGATTAGCTCCTACAATGAGCAGTTCTTC. Translated, it gives CSARTSGRISSYNEQFF.

The chain's CDR3 is CASGLDRGTGVSYEQYF. Written as DNA, the CDR3 is TGTGCTAGTGGTTTGGACCGCGGGACAGGGGTCTCCTACGAGCAGTACTTC. The chain couples TRBV12-5 to TRBJ2-7; 10 bases are shared with TRBD1. The CDR3 extends over 17 amino acids. The germline CDR1 and CDR2 sequences are LGHNT and FRNRAP. The V and J ends lost 1 base and 0 bases, in that order; junction bases with no gene match: 6.

Turning to this clonotype: The junction shows a germline mismatch at one end, possibly a read error. CDR3 nucleotide sequence: TGCAGTGCTAGTTCCGACATCTCCGACGAGCAGTACTTC. It encodes CSASSDISDEQYF. V gene TRBV20-1 combines with J gene TRBJ2-7; D is unclear. CDR3 length: 13 residues. In germline, CDR1 is DFQATT, CDR2 SNEGSKA (reference sequence).

The rearrangement uses TRBV29-1 and TRBJ1-5, with D unresolved. V lost 5 bases and J 0 bases, leaving 8 bases between the germline ends. In germline, CDR1 is SQVTM, CDR2 ANQGSEA. CDR3 size: 13 residues. CDR3 region: CSVSESSNQPQHF. In DNA, the CDR3 is TGCAGCGTTAGCGAGTCTAGCAATCAGCCCCAGCATTTT.

This clonotype turned up a few times. The chain is built from TRBV15 and TRBJ1-4; 9 nucleotides line up with TRBD1. The CDR3 has 16 residues. Germline V CDR1 and CDR2: LNHNV, YYDKDF (reference sequence). V lost 3 bases, J lost 7 bases, and 9 bases stayed unmatched. CDR3 amino acids: CATSRLPGQGSEKLFF. DNA for the CDR3: TGTGCCACCAGCAGGCTCCCGGGACAGGGATCTGAAAAACTGTTTTTT. Filled out from reference TRBV15 and TRBJ1-4, the complete variable domain reads DAMVIQNPRYQVTQFGKPVTLSCSQTLNHNVMYWYQQKSSQAPKLLFHYYDKDFNNEADTPDNFQSRRPNTSFCFLDIRSPGLGDTAMYLCATSRLPGQGSEKLFFGSGTQLSVL.

This clonotype showed up just a few times. The chain couples TRBV7-3 to TRBJ2-4, with TRBD2 matching 11 bases. Germline CDR1 SGHTA, CDR2 FQGTGA. The V segment lost 0 bases and the J segment 9 bases; nucleotides outside the gene matches: 7. The CDR3 runs 16 residues. The CDR3 region has the DNA TGTGCCAGCAGCTTAACGTTAGCGGGGGGGCCCGGCATTCAGTACTTC. Encoded protein: CASSLTLAGGPGIQYF. The full variable domain, its missing parts supplied by reference TRBV7-3 and TRBJ2-4, is GAGVSQTPSNKVTEKGKYVELRCDPISGHTALYWYRQSLGQGPEFLIYFQGTGAADDSGLPNDRFFAVRPEGSVSTLKIQRTERGDSAVYLCASSLTLAGGPGIQYFGAGTRLSVL.

The chain carries TRBV6-2 or TRBV6-3 and TRBJ1-1; D may be TRBD1 (5 bases). Germline loops: CDR1 MNHEY, CDR2 SVGEGT. This CDR3 contains 11 residues. The V and J ends lost 5 bases and 7 bases respectively, with 8 bases between them. CDR3 region: CASSRQLEAFF. CDR3 DNA sequence: TGTGCCAGCAGTAGACAGCTTGAAGCTTTCTTT.

The sample holds a few counts of this clonotype. The chain carries TRBV6-5 and TRBJ1-5, with 7 nucleotides matching TRBD1. After removal of 0 bases from V and 4 bases from J, the junction contained 6 bases not matched to a gene. This CDR3 contains 16 residues. Germline V gene data show CDR1 as MNHEY and CDR2 as SVGAGI. The CDR3 DNA reads TGTGCCAGCAGTTACTCAAGCCAGACAGGGAATCAGCCCCAGCATTTT. This codes for CASSYSSQTGNQPQHF.

This clonotype was found a few times. This chain connects TRBV6-5 to TRBJ1-5; 8 bases align to TRBD1. The CDR3 is 15 residues long. Germline V CDR1 and CDR2: MNHEY, SVGAGI. Trimming cost V 4 bases and J 4 bases; bases outside gene matches: 6. The CDR3 bases are TGTGCCAGCAGTTCATACGGACAGGGAAATCAGCCCCAGCATTTT. Its protein product is CASSSYGQGNQPQHF.

This clonotype was seen ten or more times. Its ends do not fully match the called genes, so a read error is possible. The gene calls are TRBV20-1 and TRBJ2-1; TRBD2 might be the D (5 bases). This CDR3 contains 15 residues. In germline, CDR1 is DFQATT, CDR2 SNEGSKA (reference sequence). The CDR3 DNA follows: TGCAGTGCCAGAGACTACCGCACCTCAGGTAATGAGCAGTTCTTC. Translation gives CSARDYRTSGNEQFF.

The V gene is TRBV3-1, the J gene TRBJ1-1, with D unresolved. This CDR3 is built from 20 residues. The V end lost 5 bases, the J end lost 5 bases, and 33 bases lay between the germline ends. The germline gives CDR1 LGHDT, CDR2 YNNKEL (reference sequence). The DNA for the CDR3 is TGTGCCAGCAGCTACTTGGGTAAACCACCGGCCACCGGAAGGCGAACTGAAGCTTTCTTT. It codes for CASSYLGKPPATGRRTEAFF.

This clonotype was observed a few times. The chain recombines TRBV5-5 with TRBJ1-6; D uncertain. Germline V lookup: CDR1 SGHKS, CDR2 YYEKEE (reference sequence). There are 16 residues in the CDR3. With 2 bases removed from V and 0 bases from J, the gap between germline ends came to 9 bases. CDR3: CASSFQVNSYNSPLHF. CDR3 DNA: TGTGCCAGCAGCTTCCAGGTGAACTCCTATAATTCACCCCTCCACTTT.

In this sample, this clonotype turned up many times. This rearrangement joins TRBV12-3 or TRBV12-4 to TRBJ1-2; the match to TRBD1 covers 7 bases. J gave up 2 bases and V 2 bases, and 5 bases lay outside the gene matches. CDR3 length: 15 amino acids. Here the CDR3 reads CASSLRPGGNYGYTF. In DNA form, the CDR3 reads TGTGCCAGCAGTTTAAGGCCAGGGGGGAACTATGGCTACACCTTC.

In its sample, this clonotype was seen a few times. V is TRBV3-1 and J is TRBJ2-7; the D gene is possibly TRBD2 (6 bases). The V and J ends lost 0 bases and 2 bases respectively, with 11 bases between them. CDR3 length: 15 amino acids. Per the germline V gene, CDR1 is LGHDT and CDR2 is YNNKEL (reference sequence). The CDR3 region is CASSQDRLATYEQYF. The CDR3 DNA reads TGTGCCAGCAGCCAAGATAGGCTAGCGACCTACGAGCAGTACTTC.

The gene calls are TRBV3-1 and TRBJ1-5, with D perhaps matching TRBD1 (5 bases). CDR3 size: 15 residues. Trimming pared 1 base from V and 1 base from J, leaving 8 bases between. In germline, CDR1 is LGHDT, CDR2 YNNKEL (reference sequence). As DNA, the CDR3 is TGTGCCAGCAGCCAAGGGGGACTGAGCAATCAGCCCCAGCATTTT. As protein: CASSQGGLSNQPQHF.

There are a few counts of this clonotype. The chain uses TRBV7-3 and TRBJ2-2, with D possibly TRBD1 on 5 matching bases. The CDR3 totals 12 residues. CDR1 and CDR2 from the germline V gene are SGHTA and FQGTGA. V dropped 2 bases and J dropped 11 bases, with 9 bases sitting between them. CDR3 in DNA: TGTGCCAGCAGCTTACAGGGCCTAGAGCTGTTTTTT. Translation: CASSLQGLELFF. Full variable domain (outside the CDR3, taken from reference TRBV7-3 and TRBJ2-2): GAGVSQTPSNKVTEKGKYVELRCDPISGHTALYWYRQSLGQGPEFLIYFQGTGAADDSGLPNDRFFAVRPEGSVSTLKIQRTERGDSAVYLCASSLQGLELFFGEGSRLTVL.

This clonotype was observed a few times. Compared with germline, one end of the junction differs, possibly owing to a read error. CDR3 residues: CPSSVSTKSRGGELFF. The CDR3 DNA reads as TGTCCCAGCAGCGTGTCTACAAAAAGCCGTGGCGGGGAGCTGTTTTTT. This chain connects TRBV9 to TRBJ2-2, with no clear D. The germline V gene has CDR1 SGDLS and CDR2 YYNGEE. The CDR3 is 16 residues long.

This clonotype was seen only a few times. The V call is TRBV2, the J call TRBJ2-3; D is perhaps TRBD2 (6 bases). This CDR3 comprises 13 residues. Trimming stripped 8 bases from V and 0 bases from J, with 9 bases between. The germline CDR1 and CDR2 sequences are SNHLY and FYNNEI. In nucleotides, the CDR3 is TGTGCCAGCTGTCGGGAGAGCACAGATACGCAGTATTTT. This gives the protein CASCRESTDTQYF.

This clonotype was counted only a few times. In DNA, the CDR3 is TGTGCCACCAGCAGAGATAAGGGGCAGCCCCAGCATTTT. Translating gives CATSRDKGQPQHF. This rearrangement joins TRBV15 to TRBJ1-5; a possible D gene is TRBD1 (5 bases). Germline CDR1 reads LNHNV; CDR2 reads YYDKDF (reference sequence). Trimming removed 0 bases from V and 7 bases from J, with 7 bases in between. This CDR3 is 13 amino acids long. Using reference TRBV15 and TRBJ1-5 for the parts outside the CDR3, the full variable domain is DAMVIQNPRYQVTQFGKPVTLSCSQTLNHNVMYWYQQKSSQAPKLLFHYYDKDFNNEADTPDNFQSRRPNTSFCFLDIRSPGLGDTAMYLCATSRDKGQPQHFGDGTRLSIL.

In its sample, this clonotype was seen a few times. This chain connects TRBV6-5 to TRBJ1-2; D might be TRBD1 (5 bases). The germline V gene has CDR1 MNHEY and CDR2 SVGAGI. There are 14 residues in the CDR3. V dropped 3 bases and J dropped 7 bases, with 15 bases sitting between them. The CDR3 here is CASSYSPGQGGYTF. DNA for the CDR3: TGTGCCAGCAGTTATTCTCCAGGGCAGGGTGGCTACACCTTC.

This clonotype has more than one count but fewer than ten. The chain recombines TRBV7-3 with TRBJ2-5, with D possibly TRBD2 on 5 matching bases. The germline V gene encodes CDR1 SGHTA and CDR2 FQGTGA. The length of the CDR3 is 15 residues. V dropped 2 bases and J dropped 5 bases, with 15 bases sitting between them. In DNA form, the CDR3 reads TGTGCCAGCAGCTTATTGGCGGGTAGTTGGGAGACCCAGTACTTC. It specifies CASSLLAGSWETQYF. The variable domain in full, completed from reference TRBV7-3 and TRBJ2-5, reads GAGVSQTPSNKVTEKGKYVELRCDPISGHTALYWYRQSLGQGPEFLIYFQGTGAADDSGLPNDRFFAVRPEGSVSTLKIQRTERGDSAVYLCASSLLAGSWETQYFGPGTRLLVL.

V usage is TRBV10-3 and J usage is TRBJ1-1; D is possibly TRBD1 (6 bases). Germline V lookup: CDR1 ENHRY, CDR2 SYGVKD. This CDR3 is 15 amino acids long. The V gene lost 0 bases and the J gene lost 0 bases, with 8 bases spanning the gap. The CDR3 DNA reads as TGTGCCATCAGTGAGTCCCAGGGGCTGAACACTGAAGCTTTCTTT. This gives the protein CAISESQGLNTEAFF.